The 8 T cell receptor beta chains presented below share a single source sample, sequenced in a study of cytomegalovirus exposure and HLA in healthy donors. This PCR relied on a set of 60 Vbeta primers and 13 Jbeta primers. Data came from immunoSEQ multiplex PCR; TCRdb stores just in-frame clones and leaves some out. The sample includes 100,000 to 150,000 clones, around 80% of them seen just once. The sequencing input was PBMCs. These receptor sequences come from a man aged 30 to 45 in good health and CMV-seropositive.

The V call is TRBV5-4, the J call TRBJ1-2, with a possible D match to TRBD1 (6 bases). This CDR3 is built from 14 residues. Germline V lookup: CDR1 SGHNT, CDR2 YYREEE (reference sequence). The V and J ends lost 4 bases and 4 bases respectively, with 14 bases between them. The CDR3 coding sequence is TGTGCCAGCAGCCTACCAGGGGAACGCTATGGCTACACCTTC. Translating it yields CASSLPGERYGYTF.

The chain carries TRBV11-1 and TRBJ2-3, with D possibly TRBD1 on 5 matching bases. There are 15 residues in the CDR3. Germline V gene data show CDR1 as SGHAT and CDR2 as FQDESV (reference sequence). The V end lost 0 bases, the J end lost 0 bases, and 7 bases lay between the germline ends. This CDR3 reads CASSLAGQSTDTQYF. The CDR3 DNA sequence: TGTGCCAGCAGCTTAGCGGGGCAGAGCACAGATACGCAGTATTTT.

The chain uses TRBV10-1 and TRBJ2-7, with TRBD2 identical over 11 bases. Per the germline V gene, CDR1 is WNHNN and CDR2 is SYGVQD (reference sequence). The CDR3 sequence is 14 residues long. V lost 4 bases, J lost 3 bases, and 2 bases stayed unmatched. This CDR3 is CASSGTSGSYEQYF. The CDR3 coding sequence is TGCGCCAGCAGTGGAACTAGCGGGAGCTACGAGCAGTACTTC.

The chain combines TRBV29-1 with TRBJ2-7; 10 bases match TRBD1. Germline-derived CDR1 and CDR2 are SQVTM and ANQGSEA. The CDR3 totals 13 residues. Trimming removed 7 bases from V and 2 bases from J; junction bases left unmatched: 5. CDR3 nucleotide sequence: TGCAGCGCTACCGGGACAGGGGCCTACGAGCAGTACTTC. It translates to CSATGTGAYEQYF.

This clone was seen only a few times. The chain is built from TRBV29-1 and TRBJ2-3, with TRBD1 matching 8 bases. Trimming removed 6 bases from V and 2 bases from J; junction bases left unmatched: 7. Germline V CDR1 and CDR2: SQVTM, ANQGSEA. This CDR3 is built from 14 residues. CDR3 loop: CSVKRQGSTDTQYF. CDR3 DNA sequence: TGCAGCGTCAAACGACAGGGGTCCACAGATACGCAGTATTTT.

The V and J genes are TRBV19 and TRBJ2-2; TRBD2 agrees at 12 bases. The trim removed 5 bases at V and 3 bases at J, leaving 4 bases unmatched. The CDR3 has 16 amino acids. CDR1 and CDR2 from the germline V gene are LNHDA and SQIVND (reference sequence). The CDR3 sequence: CASSLRLAGDTGELFF. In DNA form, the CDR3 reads TGTGCCAGTAGTCTCCGACTAGCGGGAGACACCGGGGAGCTGTTTTTT.

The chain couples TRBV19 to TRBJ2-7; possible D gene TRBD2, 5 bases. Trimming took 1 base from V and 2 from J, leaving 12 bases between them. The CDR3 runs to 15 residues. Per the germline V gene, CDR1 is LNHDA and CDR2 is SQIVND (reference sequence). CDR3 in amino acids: CASSIGPSNTYEQYF. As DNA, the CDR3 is TGTGCCAGTAGTATAGGGCCTAGCAATACCTACGAGCAGTACTTC.

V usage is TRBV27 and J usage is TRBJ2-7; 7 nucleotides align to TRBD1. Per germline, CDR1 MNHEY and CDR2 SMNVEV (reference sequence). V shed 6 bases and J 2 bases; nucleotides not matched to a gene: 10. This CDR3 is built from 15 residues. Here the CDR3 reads CASSATGNPTYEQYF. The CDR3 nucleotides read TGTGCCAGCAGCGCGACAGGGAATCCCACCTACGAGCAGTACTTC.